The rows below give T cell receptor beta chains drawn from one sample of a study of T cell changes during pregnancy in multiple sclerosis. Profiling relied on immunoSEQ multiplex PCR, and the TCRdb table lists in-frame clones only, not all of them. In the table there are approximately 65,000 clones, approximately 90% of which are singletons. The specimen was CD4+ T cells from peripheral blood mononuclear cells, collected in the first trimester of pregnancy. These receptors were collected from a female donor with multiple sclerosis, enrolled in a pregnancy study. Each CDR3 is given with its conserved first and last residue. The order of the fields is clone size, V gene, CDR3 length, CDR3 protein. Not all rows give a size; the values are once, few, many and, for expanded clones, a class.

abundance: -
v_gene: TRBV11-2
len: 15
CDR3aa: CASSARLAGRGEQYF

abundance: -
v_gene: TRBV9
len: 15
CDR3aa: CASSPSVGGVGGYTF

abundance: -
v_gene: TRBV11-1
len: 18
CDR3aa: CASSPPPSDGSRGNEQFF

abundance: -
v_gene: TRBV7-2
len: 13
CDR3aa: CASSRGQGLPQHF

abundance: -
v_gene: TRBV7-9
len: 18
CDR3aa: CASSLVFGQTSHNSPLHF

abundance: -
v_gene: TRBV5-1
len: 14
CDR3aa: CASSSLGGRGEQFF

abundance: -
v_gene: TRBV18
len: 13
CDR3aa: CASSPQGSHGYTF

abundance: -
v_gene: TRBV5-4
len: 15
CDR3aa: CASSLPGQGDTEAFF

abundance: -
v_gene: TRBV7-2
len: 15
CDR3aa: CASSLTSGDSYEQYF

abundance: -
v_gene: TRBV6-5
len: 15
CDR3aa: CATRAGGLTYNEQFF

abundance: once
v_gene: TRBV15
len: 15
CDR3aa: CATSRDWNRPGGYTF

abundance: -
v_gene: TRBV5-1
len: 15
CDR3aa: CASSSLGQNRDTQYF

abundance: -
v_gene: TRBV19
len: 15
CDR3aa: CASSIQRGVDNEQFF

abundance: -
v_gene: TRBV19
len: 15
CDR3aa: CASSMAAAVDPEAFF

abundance: -
v_gene: TRBV29-1
len: 12
CDR3aa: CSVRVRENTIYF

abundance: once
v_gene: TRBV10-3
len: 15
CDR3aa: CAISESRTGSYEQYF

abundance: -
v_gene: TRBV10-3
len: 16
CDR3aa: CAIRQWDESRYNEQFF

abundance: -
v_gene: TRBV6-5
len: 14
CDR3aa: CASRRTGANSPLHF

abundance: -
v_gene: TRBV4-3
len: 16
CDR3aa: CASNRVRGGDSEKLFF

abundance: few
v_gene: TRBV30
len: 12
CDR3aa: CAWSPWGLEAFF

abundance: few
v_gene: TRBV14
len: 13
CDR3aa: CASSQVASDGYTF

abundance: -
v_gene: TRBV4-1
len: 15
CDR3aa: CASSKTQGTNTEAFF

abundance: -
v_gene: TRBV5-3
len: 17
CDR3aa: CARSSRQSLSGANVLTF

abundance: -
v_gene: TRBV30
len: 15
CDR3aa: CAWRWARGPGNTIYF

abundance: -
v_gene: TRBV7-2
len: 14
CDR3aa: CASSPGEGAAEAFF

abundance: once
v_gene: TRBV10-1
len: 15
CDR3aa: CASSESGTGFYEQYF

abundance: once
v_gene: TRBV4-2
len: 15
CDR3aa: CASSQVGGGTDTQYF

abundance: -
v_gene: TRBV27
len: 18
CDR3aa: CASSLARPRFSSTDTQYF

abundance: -
v_gene: TRBV7-8
len: 13
CDR3aa: CASSPPGGLGYTF

abundance: -
v_gene: TRBV7-2
len: 14
CDR3aa: CASSLSRDTYEQYF

abundance: -
v_gene: TRBV4-2
len: 17
CDR3aa: CASSRGDSLEDNQPQHF

abundance: -
v_gene: TRBV5-5
len: 14
CDR3aa: CASSLGQGAGGYTF

abundance: -
v_gene: TRBV7-2
len: 16
CDR3aa: CASRRRTSGGNNEQFF

abundance: -
v_gene: TRBV5-8
len: 15
CDR3aa: CASSLGEFAGNTIYF

abundance: -
v_gene: TRBV5-1
len: 14
CDR3aa: CASSLDRRNTEAFF

abundance: few
v_gene: TRBV9
len: 13
CDR3aa: CASSPTANTEAFF

abundance: -
v_gene: TRBV19
len: 13
CDR3aa: CASSITSFDEQFF

abundance: once
v_gene: TRBV18
len: 16
CDR3aa: CASSPLAGGITDTQYF

abundance: -
v_gene: TRBV30
len: 11
CDR3aa: CAWSRGDTQYF

abundance: -
v_gene: TRBV5-6
len: 15
CDR3aa: CASSLVGQGAEEQYF

abundance: -
v_gene: TRBV19
len: 14
CDR3aa: CASSIGTGMQKLFF

abundance: once
v_gene: TRBV18
len: 15
CDR3aa: CASSLGRQGLLGYTF

abundance: once
v_gene: TRBV6-5
len: 13
CDR3aa: CASSYSSPGQTYF

abundance: once
v_gene: TRBV6-6
len: 14
CDR3aa: CASSSRQGGEKLFF

abundance: -
v_gene: TRBV4-3
len: 13
CDR3aa: CASSQETLTELFF

abundance: once
v_gene: TRBV7-2
len: 16
CDR3aa: CASSVSTSGGADTQYF

abundance: -
v_gene: TRBV15
len: 19
CDR3aa: CATSRGLAGGKVGTGELFF